This record looks at one TCR beta chain sequence and its context. Its antigen is currently unknown. The sample comes from a study of T cell responses to AZD1222 COVID-19 vaccine. Findings and caveats of the study: Among vaccine-associated CD4 TCRs, coverage spanned spike, with dominance at 160-218 and 743-854. Clonal diversity may have been underestimated, and the donors were mostly white British, with more females than males. The breadth and depth of Spike-specific TCRs increased once two AZD1222 doses had been given.

TCRdb's table, derived via immunoSEQ multiplex PCR, lists solely in-frame clones and lacks some. The sample consists of tens of thousands of clones, roughly 90% of them appearing once. The CDR3 extends over 15 amino acids. CDR1 and CDR2 from the germline V gene are SEHNR and FQNEAQ (reference sequence). With 1 base removed from V and 0 bases from J, the gap between germline ends came to 9 bases. The specimen comprised peripheral blood, sampled on day 0 of AZD1222 vaccination. The gene calls are TRBV7-9 and TRBJ1-2; D unclear. The source is an adult in good health. The chain's CDR3 is CASSLVGQANYGYTF. The CDR3 DNA reads TGTGCCAGCAGCTTAGTGGGTCAGGCTAACTATGGCTACACCTTC.